This TCR beta chain is from a study of monozygotic twins with inflammatory bowel disease (dated by TCRdb to 2018 to 2020). Broadly, across the study: A total of around 30 monozygotic twin pairs were included in the full study, comprising nine German pairs (four IBD-concordant, five IBD-discordant) and 19 IBD-discordant Danish pairs. Within discordant pairs, disease-associated traits were sought mainly by comparing IBD patients with their genetically identical healthy co-twins. Each individual had, on average, about 151 000 unique TCRalpha sequences and 181 000 unique TCRbeta sequences available for analysis.

From each donor, a roughly 2.7 ml peripheral blood sample was drawn into PAXgene tubes and stored at -80 degrees C. Without T cell sorting, total RNA was isolated from whole blood using the PAXgene blood miRNA kit on an automated QIAcube. Peripheral blood from monozygotic twin pairs who were concordant or discordant for inflammatory bowel disease underwent deep TCRalpha and TCRbeta repertoire profiling using unique molecular barcoding. Smoking habits were recorded for all twin pairs, with individuals classified as current, former or never smokers. Regarding this clonotype: Its specific antigen is unknown.

Receptor amplification or capture employed 5' RACE. Each TCR library was prepared from roughly 3,800 ng of total RNA. For each sample, cDNA synthesis with SMARTScribe reverse transcriptase was split into eight separate reactions. During cDNA synthesis, template switching introduced unique molecular identifiers that contained a 6-nucleotide sample barcode. TCRalpha and TCRbeta cDNA was amplified in two nested PCRs of roughly 17 and 9 cycles, and bead purification was carried out after each PCR. Before amplification, the cDNA was treated with uracil DNA-glycosylase and purified using the QIAquick PCR purification kit. The second PCR added Illumina TruSeq-compatible adapters along with sample-specific barcodes. Library quality and concentration were checked on TapeStation and Qubit, and libraries were pooled at around 5 ng each. The pooled libraries were sequenced with 2 x 100 bp reads and custom sequencing primers on an Illumina HiSeq2500 single-index Rapid Run. The authors' pipeline ran thus. PCR and sequencing errors were corrected by UMI-based consensus assembly using MiGEC version 1.2.6. V(D)J alignment, clonotype assembly and CDR3 extraction were performed with MiXCR version 2.1.1. To normalise gene usage, clonotype sharing and MAIT/NKT TCR abundance, the analysis used the top 1000, 10 000 and 20 000 clonotypes per sample. After downsampling to 27 000 UMIs, diversity was calculated as the inverse Simpson index using the vegan R package. Paired Mann-Whitney U tests were applied to discordant twin pairs, and Benjamini-Hochberg correction was used for multiple testing. Following TCRdb reprocessing, every CDR3 protein sequence forms one entry, and DNA is not provided. TCRdb's processing, not the study's, gives the V and J calls here. The record for this sample contains a few hundred thousand distinct CDR3 sequences. The top ten clonotypes cover approximately 2.8% of the sample.

Study-wide findings and limitations: Compared with healthy twins, IBD patients had fewer clonotypes in common with other individuals, a difference most pronounced in patients showing signs of disease activity. Because patients received different immunosuppressive treatments, the repertoires may have picked up extra background noise and variability between individuals. A decrease in TCRbeta repertoire diversity, as measured by inverse Simpson index, was observed in IBD patients compared with their healthy co-twins. Repertoire similarity did not differ between concordant and discordant twins, possibly due to limited statistical power. Distinction between different T cell subtypes could not be achieved in the analysis. The results gave no support for a single strong signal or clonotype linked to IBD.

The sample consisted of blood. The receptor was isolated from a human donor with ulcerative colitis or Crohn's disease, or a healthy co-twin of an affected twin (not recorded which).

The CDR3 sequence is CSVGKGNEKLFF. The chain is encoded by TRBV29-1 joined to TRBJ1-4. The germline V gene specifies SQVTM as CDR1 and ANQGSEA as CDR2. The CDR3 runs 12 amino acids, cysteine and phenylalanine included. Only the protein is available.